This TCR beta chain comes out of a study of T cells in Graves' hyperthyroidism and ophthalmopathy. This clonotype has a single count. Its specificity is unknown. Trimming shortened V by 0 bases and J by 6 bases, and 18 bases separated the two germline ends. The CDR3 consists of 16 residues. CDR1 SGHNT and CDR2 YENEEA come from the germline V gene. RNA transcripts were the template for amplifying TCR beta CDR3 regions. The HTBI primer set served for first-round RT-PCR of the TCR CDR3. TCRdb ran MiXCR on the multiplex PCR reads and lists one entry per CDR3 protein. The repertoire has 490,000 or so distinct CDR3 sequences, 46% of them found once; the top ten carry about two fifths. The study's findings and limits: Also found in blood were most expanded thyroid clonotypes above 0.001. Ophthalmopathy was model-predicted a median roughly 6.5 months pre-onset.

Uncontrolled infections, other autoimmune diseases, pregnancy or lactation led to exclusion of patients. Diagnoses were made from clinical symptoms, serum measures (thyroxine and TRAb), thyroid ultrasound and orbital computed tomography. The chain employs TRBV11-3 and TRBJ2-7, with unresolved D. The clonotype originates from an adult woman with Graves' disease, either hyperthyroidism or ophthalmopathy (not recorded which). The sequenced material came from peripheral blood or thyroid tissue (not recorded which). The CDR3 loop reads CASSLDRWARHAEQYF. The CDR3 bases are TGTGCCAGCAGCTTAGATCGATGGGCCCGTCACGCCGAGCAGTACTTC.